Listed here is a single T cell receptor (beta chain). During its preparation, the TCRbeta library received unique molecular identifiers. MiXCR was run by TCRdb on the PCR reads, yielding one entry per CDR3 protein. The sample has 250,000 or so distinct CDR3 sequences; approximately 24% are singletons. This sample stems from a study of T-cell reconstitution after alpha-beta-depleted transplantation in children. Looked up from germline, CDR1 is DFQATT and CDR2 is SNEGSKA (reference sequence). The CDR3 has 15 residues. V dropped 6 bases and J dropped 0 bases, with 15 bases sitting between them. The source of this sequence is a female patient aged 2-10 years who had a stem cell transplant for congenital amegakaryocytic thrombocytopenia, so the T cells may come from the graft donor. The sequencing here drew on PBMCs, mostly from graft donor cells, taken 360 days after TCRalphabeta/CD19-depleted stem cell transplant. The chain uses TRBV20-1 and TRBJ2-1, with D unresolved. The CDR3 is CSANDSPSSYNEQFF. As DNA, the CDR3 is TGCAGTGCCAATGACTCTCCCAGCTCCTACAATGAGCAGTTCTTC.